This T cell receptor (beta chain) was sequenced in a study of T cells in Graves' hyperthyroidism and ophthalmopathy. Overall study findings and caveats: Prediction of ophthalmopathy progression came a median approximately 6.6 months pre-onset.

TCR beta CDR3 regions were amplified from RNA. HTBI primers were the set used in a first-round RT-PCR of the TCR CDR3. Each CDR3 protein is one row after TCRdb ran MiXCR on the multiplex PCR reads. Of around 610,000 distinct CDR3 sequences listed, about 15% were seen once; the top ten hold 4.3%. Ophthalmopathy cases met thresholds of Clinical Activity Score at least 3, NOSPECS grade at least 4 and duration under 3 months. To note about this clonotype: No antigen is known for it.

This clonotype was obtained from a middle-aged woman with Graves' ophthalmopathy. The specimen was blood.

CDR3 amino acids: CASSDTVFNQPQHF. CDR3 DNA sequence: TGTGCCAGCAGTGACACGGTTTTTAATCAGCCCCAGCATTTT. V usage is TRBV2 and J usage is TRBJ1-5; D gene uncertain. Per germline, CDR1 SNHLY and CDR2 FYNNEI. V gave up 3 bases and J gave up 4 bases, with 10 bases separating them. This CDR3 region has 14 residues.